This T cell receptor (beta chain) was captured in a study of T cell responses to AZD1222 COVID-19 vaccine. Study-level findings and limits: Unmutated variant regions reportedly attract nearly half of all spike-specific TCRs. Seropositivity was recorded at baseline in only 6 or 7 AZD1222 recipients. The peak T cell response came first, and repertoires were sampled only after it.

Worth noting for this clone: Its target is unknown.

CDR3 length equals 14 residues. Germline V gives CDR1 SQVTM, CDR2 ANQGSEA. J was trimmed by 4 bases and V by 2 bases; bases with no gene match: 7. The data were produced by immunoSEQ multiplex PCR, yet TCRdb's version contains in-frame clones alone and is incomplete. Of approximately 180,000 clones listed, 92% are singletons. This clonotype was sampled from an adult in good health. The material was peripheral blood, obtained on day 0 of AZD1222 vaccination. The V and J genes are TRBV29-1 and TRBJ2-7, with 8 bases that match TRBD1. CDR3 loop: CSVERGTGSYEQYF. The CDR3 DNA is TGCAGCGTTGAAAGGGGGACAGGCTCGTACGAGCAGTACTTC.